The 19 T cell receptor beta chains given below trace back to one sample, sequenced in a study of technical replicates of blood from a few donors. Repertoires were generated with immunoSEQ multiplex PCR, while TCRdb's copy carries only in-frame clones and drops some. The table shows about 91,000 clones, with roughly 92% occurring only once. The sequenced sample consisted of T cells isolated from PBMCs. Source of these receptors: a human donor in good health.

V usage is TRBV5-3 and J usage is TRBJ2-5; TRBD2 agrees at 8 bases. TRBV5-3 is marked as an open reading frame, function uncertain. The CDR3 sequence is 13 residues long. V lost 7 bases, J lost 4 bases, and 6 bases stayed unmatched. CDR3 bases: TGTGCCAGAGGCGAACGGGGGGGAGAGACCCAGTACTTC. It encodes CARGERGGETQYF.

The chain carries TRBV5-8 and TRBJ1-5; no reliable D call. The V gene's germline CDR1 is SGHTS and CDR2 YDEGEE. The CDR3 length is 13 residues. The V gene lost 4 bases and the J gene lost 5 bases, with 10 bases spanning the gap. CDR3 in amino acids: CASSLHEDQPQHF. The CDR3 DNA is TGTGCCAGCAGCCTCCACGAGGATCAGCCCCAGCATTTT.

The rearrangement uses TRBV5-1 and TRBJ2-3; tentatively, D is TRBD1 (5 bases). The CDR3 spans 16 residues. Per germline, CDR1 SGHRS and CDR2 YFSETQ. V lost 3 bases to trimming and J lost 3 bases, with 17 bases between them. CDR3 protein: CASSSPGRAGTDTQYF. The CDR3 DNA sequence: TGCGCCAGCAGCTCGCCGGGCAGGGCTGGGACAGATACGCAGTATTTT.

The DNA for the CDR3 is TGTGCCAGCAGTGACCAGGGGTATGGGTATGGCTACACCTTC. It is translated as CASSDQGYGYGYTF. The V gene is TRBV25-1, the J gene TRBJ1-2; perhaps TRBD1 as D (6 bases). Germline CDR1 and CDR2: MGHDK and SYGVNS. The CDR3 is made up of 14 amino acids. V was trimmed by 3 bases and J by 5 bases, leaving 13 bases between them.

This chain uses TRBV6-1 with TRBJ1-2, with 11 bases lining up with TRBD1. After removal of 3 bases from V and 6 bases from J, the junction contained 9 bases not matched to a gene. Germline CDR1 MNHNS, CDR2 SASEGT. The CDR3 consists of 16 residues. The CDR3 DNA is TGTGCCAGCAGTGAGTTACCGGGACAGGGGGTGCATGGCTACACCTTC. This gives the protein CASSELPGQGVHGYTF.

V and J are TRBV19 and TRBJ1-2, with a weak D call TRBD1 (5 bases). Germline CDR1 reads LNHDA; CDR2 reads SQIVND (reference sequence). The CDR3 is 11 residues long. The V and J ends lost 8 bases and 8 bases respectively, with 12 bases between them. Here the CDR3 reads CASGGLHGYTF. CDR3 nucleotide sequence: TGTGCCAGTGGGGGACTCCACGGCTACACCTTC.

The chain uses TRBV10-2 and TRBJ2-7; TRBD1 matches 8 bases. The CDR3 runs to 12 residues. With V trimmed by 4 bases and J by 6 bases, 2 bases remained unmatched. Germline values: CDR1 WSHSY, CDR2 SAAADI. The CDR3 reads CASSGTGLEQYF. The CDR3 DNA reads as TGCGCCAGCAGTGGGACAGGGCTCGAGCAGTACTTC.

J is TRBJ1-5 and V is TRBV18; D is perhaps TRBD1 (6 bases). The ends were cut back, 5 bases at V and 7 bases at J, with 15 bases in the middle. The CDR3 contains 14 residues. Per germline, CDR1 KGHSH and CDR2 LQKENI. CDR3 in amino acids: CASSGMGADQPQHF. The CDR3 DNA is TGTGCCAGCTCAGGAATGGGGGCGGACCAGCCCCAGCATTTT. Supplemented by reference TRBV18 and TRBJ1-5, the full variable domain reads NAGVMQNPRHLVRRRGQEARLRCSPMKGHSHVYWYRQLPEEGLKFMVYLQKENIIDESGMPKERFSAEFPKEGPSILRIQQVVRGDSAAYFCASSGMGADQPQHFGDGTRLSIL.

CDR3 nucleotide sequence: TGTGCCAGCAGCTTAGCACTACTCGTCTACAATGAGCAGTTCTTC. This gives the protein CASSLALLVYNEQFF. The gene calls are TRBV7-8 and TRBJ2-1; D not resolved. Trimming removed 0 bases from V and 3 bases from J, with 9 bases in between. The germline V gene has CDR1 SGHVS and CDR2 FQNEAQ. The CDR3 has 15 residues.

The chain joins TRBV5-1 to TRBJ1-6, with D tentatively TRBD1 (5 bases). Germline lookup yields CDR1 SGHRS and CDR2 YFSETQ. Trimming removed 1 base from V and 0 bases from J, with 17 bases in between. The CDR3 sequence is 19 residues long. CDR3 DNA sequence: TGCGCCAGCAGCTTGTTTGCTCAGGGTTCTAGCTCCTATAATTCACCCCTCCACTTT. It yields the protein CASSLFAQGSSSYNSPLHF.

The rearrangement links TRBV19 to TRBJ1-1; D unresolved. Germline assignment: CDR1 LNHDA and CDR2 SQIVND (reference sequence). V lost 8 bases and J lost 0, with 7 bases in between. The CDR3 has 12 residues. CDR3 DNA sequence: TGTGCCAGTTCCGGGGTGAACACTGAAGCTTTCTTT. Translation gives CASSGVNTEAFF.

V gene TRBV27 combines with J gene TRBJ2-3; no definite D call. Trimming left V 5 bases short and J 0 bases short, with 9 bases between. Germline V lookup: CDR1 MNHEY, CDR2 SMNVEV (reference sequence). This CDR3 has 14 residues. The CDR3 protein is CASSPDMSTDTQYF. The CDR3 DNA sequence: TGTGCCAGCAGTCCCGACATGAGCACAGATACGCAGTATTTT.

This clone occurred a few times. The chain couples TRBV2 to TRBJ1-5, with TRBD1 identical over 10 bases. The germline gives CDR1 SNHLY, CDR2 FYNNEI. V was clipped by 8 bases and J by 7 bases; unmatched bases: 8. The CDR3 runs 14 residues. CDR3 DNA: TGTGCCAGCGAGGCGGGACAGGGGACCCAGCCCCAGCATTTT. The encoded protein is CASEAGQGTQPQHF. The whole variable domain, remainder taken from reference TRBV2 and TRBJ1-5, is EPEVTQTPSHQVTQMGQEVILRCVPISNHLYFYWYRQILGQKVEFLVSFYNNEISEKSEIFDDQFSVERPDGSNFTLKIRSTKLEDSAMYFCASEAGQGTQPQHFGDGTRLSIL.

V is TRBV5-1 and J is TRBJ2-5; no firm D call. Germline V gives CDR1 SGHRS, CDR2 YFSETQ. The V end lost 3 bases, the J end lost 5 bases, and 17 bases lay between the germline ends. This CDR3 has 15 residues. CDR3: CASSYISTNRETQYF. DNA for the CDR3: TGCGCCAGCAGCTACATCTCGACAAACCGGGAGACCCAGTACTTC.

This rearrangement joins TRBV30 to TRBJ2-5; weak D call: TRBD2 (5 bases). Germline V CDR1 and CDR2: GTSNPN, SVGIG (reference sequence). The CDR3 contains 15 residues. The germline V and J ends were trimmed by 0 bases and 5 bases, with 16 bases remaining between them. The CDR3 nucleotides read TGTGCCTGGAGTGTAGAGGCAGTGAGGGAGGAGACCCAGTACTTC. It specifies CAWSVEAVREETQYF.

The genes are TRBV28 and TRBJ2-1, with 8 bases lining up with TRBD1. In germline, CDR1 is MDHEN, CDR2 SYDVKM. V was clipped by 6 bases and J by 4 bases; unmatched bases: 5. The CDR3 contains 14 residues. The CDR3 loop reads CASRSGTGYNEQFF. The DNA for the CDR3 is TGTGCCAGCAGGTCCGGGACAGGATACAATGAGCAGTTCTTC.

V and J are TRBV27 and TRBJ2-1, with D perhaps matching TRBD1 (6 bases). Trimming removed 7 bases at V and 9 bases at J, with 16 bases between. The CDR3 is made up of 13 amino acids. The germline V gene encodes CDR1 MNHEY and CDR2 SMNVEV (reference sequence). The DNA for the CDR3 is TGTGCCAGCACCCCTAGGACAGCTGGTGAGCAGTTCTTC. Translation gives CASTPRTAGEQFF.

This clone was counted a few times. V usage is TRBV29-1 and J usage is TRBJ1-1; D uncertain. V dropped 5 bases and J dropped 4 bases, with 8 bases sitting between them. The CDR3 sequence is 11 residues long. CDR1 is SQVTM, CDR2 ANQGSEA, per germline. This CDR3 reads CSVPTITEAFF. CDR3 DNA: TGCAGCGTTCCTACGATCACTGAAGCTTTCTTT.

This chain uses TRBV21-1 with TRBJ2-7; the table calls TRBD1, which could not be checked here. TRBV21-1 corresponds to a pseudogene. The CDR3 sequence is 16 residues long. CDR3 in DNA: TGTGCCAGCAGTGAACGAGGGACAGTGGACTCCTACGAGCAGTACTTC. Residues: CASSERGTVDSYEQYF.